This T cell receptor (beta chain) comes out of a study of blood T cells in healthy people across ages. Study-level findings and limits: TCR beta diversity correlated strongly with naive T cell percentage.

The second PCR ran roughly 7 to 12 cycles with a sample-barcoded 5' primer and J-beta primers. A single record per CDR3 protein comes from TCRdb applying MiXCR to the 5' RACE reads. The sample contains roughly 900,000 distinct CDR3 sequences, under 35% of which appear only once. This clonotype was observed a few times. The antigen remains undetermined. Trimming cost V 6 bases and J 3 bases, with 21 bases left between them. This CDR3 has 16 residues. Germline CDR1 reads DFQATT; CDR2 reads SNEGSKA (reference sequence). This receptor was taken from a woman of 80 years or more in good health. The chain links TRBV20-1 to TRBJ2-1; D might be TRBD1 (6 bases). The sample comprised blood. The CDR3 nucleotides are TGCAGTGCCCCGCCCCAGGGGACGAGGGGCTACAATGAGCAGTTCTTC. Amino acids: CSAPPQGTRGYNEQFF.